This TCR beta chain was observed in a study of T cell repertoires in cytomegalovirus infection. This clonotype was seen only a few times. TCRdb processed the reads anew with MiXCR; each CDR3 protein has one entry. The data hold hundreds of thousands of distinct CDR3 sequences, with 20% to 25% observed a single time. Sequencing input: CD8+ T cells from PBMCs. The TCR originated in a human donor in good health (CMV status not recorded). Some clones in this sample may be carry-over from other donors' samples.

The chain's CDR3 is CASSQGTVGEQYF. CDR3 nucleotides: TGTGCCAGCAGCCAAGGGACTGTCGGCGAGCAGTACTTC. The rearrangement joins TRBV3-1 to TRBJ2-7; possibly TRBD2 for D (5 bases). The V end was cut by 1 base, the J end by 6 bases, with 10 bases between. This CDR3 is built from 13 residues. Germline values: CDR1 LGHDT, CDR2 YNNKEL (reference sequence).